This entry features one T cell receptor beta chain sequence. The data were taken from a study of blood T cell repertoires in COVID-19. The overall study: Sample material is recorded as cDNA or gDNA derived from T cells, B-cell-depleted T cells, or PBMCs.

After removal of 6 bases from V and 8 bases from J, the junction contained 7 bases not matched to a gene. The CDR3 covers 13 residues. Data came from immunoSEQ multiplex PCR; TCRdb stores just in-frame clones and leaves some out. The sample has about 260,000 clones, approximately 84% seen once; the top ten hold about 1.9%. The chain combines TRBV12-3 or TRBV12-4 with TRBJ1-5; 7 bases line up with TRBD1. Sample: peripheral blood. This receptor was taken from a woman older than 75 with acute or convalescent COVID-19. CDR3 residues: CASRHGQVEPQHF. The CDR3 nucleotides read TGTGCCAGCAGACACGGACAGGTGGAGCCCCAGCATTTT.